The clone carrying this TCR beta chain was recorded once. Its antigen remains unknown. This specimen belongs to a study of graft-versus-host responses after intestinal transplantation. Study as a whole: Recipients were given multivisceral, liver-intestinal, or isolated intestinal transplants. Anti-thymocyte globulin was used for induction in all recipients, who then took tacrolimus and steroids for about 3 years. Study-wide results and caveats: Recipient marrow showed GvH clones, some seen first in ileum or blood.

The CDR3 length is 16 residues. Unmatched junction bases numbered 11, after V lost 3 bases and J lost 4 bases. Germline lookup yields CDR1 SEHNR and CDR2 FQNEAQ (reference sequence). Clones were sequenced by immunoSEQ multiplex PCR, and TCRdb holds only the in-frame ones, with some missing. The table records approximately 26,000 clones, 82% of them present only once. The source of this sequence is a human donor who received an intestinal transplant. V gene TRBV7-9 combines with J gene TRBJ2-5, with 7 bases aligning to TRBD1. The sequences come from unstimulated CD4+ T cells sorted from spleen or lymph node cells, collected before intestinal transplant. The CDR3 region is CASSFTRGREAETQYF. The CDR3, as DNA: TGTGCCAGCAGCTTTACTAGGGGGCGCGAGGCAGAGACCCAGTACTTC.